This T cell receptor (beta chain) was retrieved from a study of blood T cell repertoires in COVID-19 (dated by TCRdb to 2020 to 2022). Regarding the research as a whole: The collaborator samples originated in the United States, Italy and Spain and spanned the acute and convalescent phases of COVID-19. A de-identified subject ID, COVID-19 status, age in years and sex were almost always included in the sample metadata. Where HLA class I and class II types were available, the types were taken from metadata supplied by the sample provider, not from assay-based typing. The repertoires were released in a freely available public database meant as a resource for research on the immune response to SARS-CoV-2. Deeply sampled blood TCRbeta repertoires from subjects exposed to, actively infected with, or recovered from COVID-19 were included in the dataset. The prospective study material was composed of cDNA or gDNA derived from T cells, B-cell-depleted T cells, or PBMCs. The samples were drawn from two sources: the first 160 participants of the ongoing ImmuneRACE study, and 1,254 subjects contributed by 6 global collaborators.

Compared with germline, V lacks 2 bases and J lacks 2 bases; bases without a gene match: 13. CDR1 and CDR2 are read off the germline V gene as MNHNS and SASEGT. From the cysteine up to the phenylalanine, the CDR3 has a length of 21 residues. Only the CDR3 DNA stays, 63 bases, in frame from base 1. Collaborating institutions collected whole blood in K2EDTA tubes following their own protocols. For TCRbeta analysis, collaborators shipped samples as frozen whole blood, isolated PBMCs, or DNA extracted from either of those sample types. Findings and caveats that apply to the study as a whole: How much clinical and demographic metadata was included differed by source and by participant, and the metadata was provided uncurated.

The immunoSEQ Assay, a bias-controlled multiplex PCR, was used to amplify TCRbeta CDR3 regions from genomic DNA. Per the authors' processing: The number of nucleated cells in each sample was estimated by amplification of reference gene primers within the assay. Sequence reads were collapsed and filtered to measure the absolute abundance of every unique TCRbeta CDR3 rearrangement. For each sample, productive Simpson clonality was calculated as the square root of Simpson's diversity index over productive rearrangements. TCRdb holds this immuneACCESS table with in-frame rearrangements only. Some clones are missing; in checked studies, unresolved V genes explain under half, and the rest has no known cause. The V and J calls and clone size were taken over from that table, and D and trimming were inferred from the DNA. The table for this sample lists 100,000 or so clones; around 81% of them were counted only once. Around 4.4% of the sample is taken by the ten largest.

This clone is a singleton in its sample. Its antigen is still unknown. One base away there is no much larger clone; base qualities are not given. The sequenced sample consisted of peripheral blood. This receptor was taken from a man aged 55 to 69 with acute or convalescent COVID-19. Rearrangement joined TRBV6-1 to TRBJ2-2, with 14 bases aligning to TRBD2. The nucleotides are TGTGCCAGCAGTGAAATTGGGCTTGGACTAGCGGGGGGCAGTAACACCGGGGAGCTGTTTTTT. Its amino acids are CASSEIGLGLAGGSNTGELFF.